The next 27 T cell receptor beta chains were all read from a single sample in a study of response to subunit inactivated influenza vaccine. TCRdb independently ran MiXCR on the RT-PCR reads; one entry per CDR3 protein. This sample yields about 480,000 distinct CDR3 sequences, of which about 25% are seen a single time; about 1.9% belongs to the top ten. The sample in question was CD4+ T cells sorted from PBMCs, obtained 4 to 6 days after vaccination. These receptors all come from a man aged 50-59 years who received an inactivated influenza vaccine.

This clonotype was seen a handful of times. The V gene is TRBV5-5, the J gene TRBJ2-7, with 13 bases aligning to TRBD2. The V gene end was trimmed by 4 bases and the J gene end by 1 base; junction bases not matched to a gene: 8. Germline CDR1 and CDR2: SGHKS and YYEKEE (reference sequence). This CDR3 region has 17 residues. CDR3 sequence reads: CASSHRTSGSWSYEQYF. DNA of the CDR3: TGTGCCAGCAGCCATAGGACTAGCGGGAGTTGGTCCTACGAGCAGTACTTC.

The chain joins TRBV7-2 to TRBJ2-7, with D unresolved. The CDR3 totals 15 residues. CDR1 is SGHTA and CDR2 is FQGNSA in the germline V gene. V lost 5 bases and J 3 bases, leaving 17 bases between the germline ends. The CDR3 is CASSPPNLPIYEQYF. Here the CDR3 DNA reads TGTGCCAGCAGCCCACCCAACCTCCCCATCTACGAGCAGTACTTC.

This clonotype was recorded a few times. This sequence joins TRBV5-1 and TRBJ2-1; D may be TRBD2 (6 bases). V lost 0 bases and J 9 bases, leaving 10 bases between the germline ends. Germline CDR1 SGHRS, CDR2 YFSETQ. CDR3 length: 13 amino acids. CDR3 amino acids: CASSLAEEGEQFF. The CDR3 nucleotides read TGCGCCAGCAGCTTGGCCGAGGAGGGTGAGCAGTTCTTC.

This clonotype was detected only a few times. The V call is TRBV25-1, the J call TRBJ2-3, with no clear D. This CDR3 is 15 amino acids long. CDR1 MGHDK and CDR2 SYGVNS come from the germline V gene. Trimming shortened V by 4 bases and J by 6 bases, and 17 bases separated the two germline ends. CDR3 sequence reads: CASSGGSSPTDTQYF. CDR3 nucleotide sequence: TGTGCCAGCAGTGGTGGAAGTAGCCCCACCGATACGCAGTATTTT.

The chain is built from TRBV20-1 and TRBJ2-1; TRBD1 agrees at 7 bases. V trimming: 5 bases; J trimming: 7 bases; junction bases outside the gene matches: 17. The CDR3 length is 16 residues. Per germline, CDR1 DFQATT and CDR2 SNEGSKA (reference sequence). DNA for the CDR3: TGCAGTGCTCTAAGGGCCAGGGGGTCGGTAAGGAATGAGCAGTTCTTC. This gives the protein CSALRARGSVRNEQFF.

This chain links TRBV5-6 with TRBJ2-1; TRBD2 agrees at 7 bases. V dropped 2 bases and J dropped 7; count of bases not matched to a gene: 9. CDR1 SGHDT and CDR2 YYEEEE come from the germline V gene. CDR3 size: 15 residues. The CDR3, as DNA: TGTGCCAGCAGCTTCCGAGCGGGGATTAAGAATGAGCAGTTCTTC. Its translation: CASSFRAGIKNEQFF.

The chain recombines TRBV4-1 with TRBJ2-7; TRBD2 agrees at 8 bases. The V gene end was trimmed by 2 bases and the J gene end by 0 bases; junction bases not matched to a gene: 6. The germline V gene encodes CDR1 MGHRA and CDR2 YSYEKL. This CDR3 is 16 amino acids long. The CDR3 is CASSQSSAGASYEQYF. The CDR3 nucleotides read TGCGCCAGCAGCCAATCCTCAGCGGGAGCCTCCTACGAGCAGTACTTC.

The chain links TRBV7-9 to TRBJ1-5; D gene unclear. Between the trimmed V and J ends, which lost 1 base and 7 bases, there was a span of 11 bases. Germline values: CDR1 SEHNR, CDR2 FQNEAQ (reference sequence). The CDR3 spans 14 residues. The CDR3 here is CASSLDTAWQPQHF. CDR3 nucleotides: TGTGCCAGCAGCTTAGATACAGCTTGGCAGCCCCAGCATTTT.

The V and J genes are TRBV4-3 and TRBJ1-6; D gene uncertain. This CDR3 is 16 amino acids long. Germline CDR1 reads LGHNA; CDR2 reads YSLEER. With 0 bases removed from V and 0 bases from J, the gap between germline ends came to 6 bases. The CDR3 protein is CASSQDFGSYNSPLHF. The CDR3 DNA is TGCGCCAGCAGCCAAGATTTCGGCTCCTATAATTCACCCCTCCACTTT.

Remarks on this clonotype: Its ends do not fully match the called genes, so a read error is possible. This sequence joins TRBV4-2 and TRBJ2-7; TRBD2 agrees at 7 bases. CDR3 size: 14 residues. Germline values: CDR1 LGHNA, CDR2 YNFKEQ. CDR3 residues: CAGSQGASGYEQYF. CDR3 DNA sequence: TGTGCCGGCAGCCAAGGAGCTAGCGGATACGAGCAGTACTTC.

CDR3 DNA sequence: TGCAGTGCTAGGCGCGGGGGAGCAGATACGCAGTATTTT. Translating gives CSARRGGADTQYF. The chain combines TRBV20-1 with TRBJ2-3; 7 positions match TRBD2. V shed 3 bases and J 4 bases; nucleotides not matched to a gene: 4. Germline V gene sequence: CDR1 DFQATT, CDR2 SNEGSKA (reference sequence). This CDR3 contains 13 residues.

The chain employs TRBV20-1 and TRBJ2-1; D gene unclear. Germline CDR1 DFQATT, CDR2 SNEGSKA (reference sequence). The length of the CDR3 is 12 residues. V was trimmed by 6 bases and J by 4 bases, leaving 10 bases between them. The CDR3 nucleotides are TGCAGTGCAGTCCCGGATTACAATGAGCAGTTCTTC. The encoded protein is CSAVPDYNEQFF.

This chain uses TRBV6-1 with TRBJ2-2; 7 nucleotides line up with TRBD1. The CDR3 runs 15 residues. V lost 5 bases and J lost 6; bases outside the gene matches: 9. Germline loops: CDR1 MNHNS, CDR2 SASEGT. The CDR3 DNA reads as TGTGCCAGCAGTCAACAAGGGGGCGCAGCCGGGGAGCTGTTTTTT. It codes for CASSQQGGAAGELFF.

J is TRBJ1-3 and V is TRBV3-1; D unclear. Germline loops: CDR1 LGHDT, CDR2 YNNKEL (reference sequence). This CDR3 is 17 amino acids long. With 4 bases removed from V and 0 bases from J, the gap between germline ends came to 16 bases. The CDR3 reads CASSPTERRSSGNTIYF. Here the CDR3 DNA reads TGTGCCAGCAGCCCTACAGAACGTCGGAGCTCTGGAAACACCATATATTTT.

The chain recombines TRBV29-1 with TRBJ2-5; TRBD2 matches 8 bases. Germline V CDR1 and CDR2: SQVTM, ANQGSEA. J gave up 3 bases and V 3 bases, and 9 bases lay outside the gene matches. This CDR3 is built from 15 residues. The CDR3 protein is CSVDSPGTSKETQYF. CDR3 nucleotides: TGCAGCGTTGACAGTCCCGGGACTAGTAAAGAGACCCAGTACTTC.

This clonotype was seen only a few times. The rearrangement links TRBV4-3 to TRBJ2-2; D ambiguous. The CDR3 loop spans 15 amino acids. V lost 0 bases, J lost 4 bases, and 9 bases lay in between. The germline V gene has CDR1 LGHNA and CDR2 YSLEER. The CDR3, as DNA: TGCGCCAGCAGCCAAGATCGGTCGCGCACCGGGGAGCTGTTTTTT. Translating it yields CASSQDRSRTGELFF.

The chain links TRBV20-1 to TRBJ2-7; TRBD2 matches 10 bases. The CDR3 is 16 amino acids. Unmatched junction bases numbered 9, after V lost 1 base and J lost 3 bases. Germline V gene data show CDR1 as DFQATT and CDR2 as SNEGSKA (reference sequence). The CDR3 spells CSARGGLAGGNYEQYF. The CDR3 DNA reads as TGCAGTGCTAGAGGTGGGTTAGCGGGAGGTAACTACGAGCAGTACTTC.

This chain connects TRBV3-1 to TRBJ2-1; unclear D gene. Trimming shortened V by 5 bases and J by 0 bases, and 14 bases separated the two germline ends. Germline CDR1 is LGHDT and CDR2 is YNNKEL (reference sequence). This CDR3 spans 16 amino acids. The CDR3, as DNA: TGTGCCAGCAGCTTACGTAACTTGAGCTCCTACAATGAGCAGTTCTTC. Protein sequence: CASSLRNLSSYNEQFF.

This clonotype was seen more than once but under ten times. The V and J genes are TRBV9 and TRBJ2-7, with 7 nucleotides matching TRBD1. The V segment lost 4 bases and the J segment 6 bases; nucleotides outside the gene matches: 7. This CDR3 has 13 amino acids. CDR1 and CDR2 (germline): SGDLS, YYNGEE. In DNA, the CDR3 is TGTGCCAGCAGCAACGGACAGGTCCCCGAGCAGTACTTC. It encodes CASSNGQVPEQYF. The full variable domain, with the rest looked up from reference TRBV9 and TRBJ2-7, is DSGVTQTPKHLITATGQRVTLRCSPRSGDLSVYWYQQSLDQGLQFLIQYYNGEERAKGNILERFSAQQFPDLHSELNLSSLELGDSALYFCASSNGQVPEQYFGPGTRLTVT.

This clonotype was found a few times. The chain carries TRBV2 and TRBJ2-7; 7 bases are shared with TRBD2. V lost 4 bases to trimming and J lost 6 bases; unmatched junction nucleotides: 6. The CDR3 covers 13 residues. Germline V gene lookup returns CDR1 SNHLY and CDR2 FYNNEI. The CDR3 protein is CASSVTGGIEQYF. The DNA of the CDR3 is TGTGCCAGCAGTGTTACGGGGGGAATCGAGCAGTACTTC.

The gene calls are TRBV11-2 and TRBJ1-3, with D unresolved. The germline CDR1 and CDR2 sequences are SGHAT and FQNNGV. The CDR3 is 15 amino acids. Trimming took 5 bases from V and 0 from J, leaving 11 bases between them. The CDR3 reads CASSRNAASGNTIYF. CDR3 nucleotide sequence: TGTGCCAGCAGCCGGAATGCAGCCTCTGGAAACACCATATATTTT.

This clonotype was picked up many times. CDR3 sequence reads: CASSSGTRSNEQFF. CDR3 bases: TGTGCCAGCAGTTCCGGGACTAGGAGCAATGAGCAGTTCTTC. The genes are TRBV7-2 and TRBJ2-1; 8 nucleotides align to TRBD2. CDR3 length: 14 residues. Germline V gene data show CDR1 as SGHTA and CDR2 as FQGNSA. With 6 bases clipped from V and 6 bases from J, the junction kept 7 bases outside the gene matches.

This clonotype appeared a few times. This sequence joins TRBV11-2 and TRBJ2-1, with D tentatively TRBD1 (6 bases). Germline V gene data show CDR1 as SGHAT and CDR2 as FQNNGV. The V and J ends lost 1 base and 7 bases respectively, with 14 bases between them. The CDR3 has 15 residues. Written as DNA, the CDR3 is TGTGCCAGCAGCTTAGGTGGGGGCTCAGGGAATGAGCAGTTCTTC. Protein product: CASSLGGGSGNEQFF.

The chain has TRBV2 and TRBJ2-7, with D possibly matching TRBD1 (5 bases). Per germline, CDR1 SNHLY and CDR2 FYNNEI. CDR3 size: 14 residues. Trimming shortened V by 6 bases and J by 0 bases, and 12 bases separated the two germline ends. The CDR3 DNA is TGTGCCAGCAGAAAGGACACAAACTCCTACGAGCAGTACTTC. It is translated as CASRKDTNSYEQYF.

The gene calls are TRBV6-1 and TRBJ2-7; D might be TRBD2 (6 bases). Trimming took 6 bases from V and 4 from J, leaving 10 bases between them. This CDR3 is 12 amino acids long. In germline, CDR1 is MNHNS, CDR2 SASEGT. The CDR3, as DNA: TGTGCCAGCAGCGGGAGTACTTACGAGCAGTACTTC. Its protein is CASSGSTYEQYF.

V is TRBV7-8 and J is TRBJ2-2; tentative D call: TRBD1 (5 bases). Between the trimmed V and J ends, which lost 5 bases and 7 bases, there was a span of 8 bases. This CDR3 is built from 12 residues. In germline, CDR1 is SGHVS, CDR2 FQNEAQ. This CDR3 reads CASSLRVGELFF. CDR3 DNA: TGTGCCAGCAGCCTCAGGGTCGGGGAGCTGTTTTTT.

J is TRBJ2-7 and V is TRBV12-3 or TRBV12-4; 8 nucleotides match TRBD1. The V gene end was trimmed by 4 bases and the J gene end by 6 bases; junction bases not matched to a gene: 2. The CDR3 is made up of 12 amino acids. CDR3 DNA sequence: TGTGCCAGCAGTTCCAGGGGGCCCGAGCAGTACTTC. Protein product: CASSSRGPEQYF.